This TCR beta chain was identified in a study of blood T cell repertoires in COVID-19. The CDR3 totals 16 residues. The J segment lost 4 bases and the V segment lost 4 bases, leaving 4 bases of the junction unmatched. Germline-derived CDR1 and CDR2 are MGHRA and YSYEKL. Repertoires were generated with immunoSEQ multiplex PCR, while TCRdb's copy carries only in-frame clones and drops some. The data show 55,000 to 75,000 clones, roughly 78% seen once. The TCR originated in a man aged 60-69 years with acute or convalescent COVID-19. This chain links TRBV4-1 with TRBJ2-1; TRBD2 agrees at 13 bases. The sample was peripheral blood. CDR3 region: CASSPLGLAGYNEQFF. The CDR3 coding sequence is TGCGCCAGCAGCCCGCTGGGACTAGCGGGGTACAATGAGCAGTTCTTC.